This record looks at one TCR beta chain sequence and its context. The antigen this receptor binds is unknown. It has no much larger one-base neighbor in the sample; base qualities were not kept. The germline V gene (reference sequence) sets CDR1 to SEHNR and CDR2 to FQNEAQ. Reading from cysteine to phenylalanine, the CDR3 counts 15 amino acids. Only the CDR3 DNA is retained, 45 bases long and in frame from the first base. V ends up 5 bases short and J 4 bases short, with an unmatched junction base count of 8. The data were obtained in a study of T-cell reconstitution after alpha-beta-depleted transplantation in children (dated by TCRdb to between 2015 and 2016). Describing the broader study: Using TCR repertoire profiling, the study quantitatively followed how T-cell immune reconstitution unfolded in children after TCRalphabeta/CD19-depleted allogeneic hematopoietic cell transplantation.

The protocol used for the library was PCR. Data came from an Illumina HiSeq 2500. To normalize quantification of the TCRbeta repertoire, the TCR libraries were built with molecular barcoding that relied on unique molecular identifiers. Starting from the raw public reads, TCRdb applied fastp trimming at Q25, assembled clones with MiXCR and retained in-frame beta chains. Duplicate CDR3 protein sequences are folded into a single record with the most common DNA and genes. The sample has around 400,000 distinct CDR3 sequences on record, about 11% of them singletons. The leading ten clones occupy about 5% of the sample.

This TCR came from a human donor who donated a stem cell graft to a child with acute myeloid leukemia. Recombination connected TRBV7-9 to TRBJ2-7, with 10 middle bases fitting TRBD2. This specimen was PBMCs from the stem cell graft donor, taken from the stem cell graft. The sequenced DNA: TGTGCCAGCAGCCCTCCTAGCGGGAGAGGGTACGAGCAGTACTTC. Translated, it gives CASSPPSGRGYEQYF.